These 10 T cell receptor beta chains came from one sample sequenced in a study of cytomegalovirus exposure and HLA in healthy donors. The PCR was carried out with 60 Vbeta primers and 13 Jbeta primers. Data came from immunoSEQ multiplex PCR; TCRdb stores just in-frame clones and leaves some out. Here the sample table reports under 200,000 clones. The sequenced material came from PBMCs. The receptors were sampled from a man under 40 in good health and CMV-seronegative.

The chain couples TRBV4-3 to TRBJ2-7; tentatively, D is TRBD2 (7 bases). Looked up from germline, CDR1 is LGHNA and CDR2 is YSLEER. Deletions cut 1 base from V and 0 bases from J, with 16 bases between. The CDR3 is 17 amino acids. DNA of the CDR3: TGCGCCAGCAGCCAAGGGGGCGGGGGCGGGAGCTCCTACGAGCAGTACTTC. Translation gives CASSQGGGGGSSYEQYF.

The CDR3 sequence: CASSLRLAGGDYEQYF. The CDR3 DNA is TGTGCCAGCAGTTTAAGGCTAGCGGGAGGGGACTACGAGCAGTACTTC. This chain links TRBV27 with TRBJ2-7, with 12 positions matching TRBD2. The ends lost 2 bases at V and 3 bases at J; junction bases unmatched: 5. The V gene's germline CDR1 is MNHEY and CDR2 SMNVEV (reference sequence). The CDR3 is made up of 16 amino acids.

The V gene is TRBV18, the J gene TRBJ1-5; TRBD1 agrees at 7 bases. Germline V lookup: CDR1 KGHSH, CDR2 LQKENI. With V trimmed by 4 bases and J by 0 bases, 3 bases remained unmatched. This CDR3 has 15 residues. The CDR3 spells CASSRGTDSNQPQHF. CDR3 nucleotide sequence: TGTGCCAGCTCACGAGGGACAGATAGCAATCAGCCCCAGCATTTT.

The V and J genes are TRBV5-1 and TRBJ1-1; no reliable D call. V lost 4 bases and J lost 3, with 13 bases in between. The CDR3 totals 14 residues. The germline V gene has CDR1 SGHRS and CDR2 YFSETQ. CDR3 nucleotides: TGCGCCAGCAGCCCTTTATCGAGGGACACTGAAGCTTTCTTT. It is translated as CASSPLSRDTEAFF. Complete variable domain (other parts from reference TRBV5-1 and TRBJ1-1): KAGVTQTPRYLIKTRGQQVTLSCSPISGHRSVSWYQQTPGQGLQFLFEYFSETQRNKGNFPGRFSGRQFSNSRSEMNVSTLELGDSALYLCASSPLSRDTEAFFGQGTRLTVV.

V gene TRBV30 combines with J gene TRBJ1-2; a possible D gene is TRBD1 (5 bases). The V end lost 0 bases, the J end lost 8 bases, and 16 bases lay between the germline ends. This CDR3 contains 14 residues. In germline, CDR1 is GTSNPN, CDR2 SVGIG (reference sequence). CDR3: CAWSVIVGEGGYTF. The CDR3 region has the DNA TGTGCCTGGAGTGTAATTGTAGGGGAAGGAGGCTACACCTTC.

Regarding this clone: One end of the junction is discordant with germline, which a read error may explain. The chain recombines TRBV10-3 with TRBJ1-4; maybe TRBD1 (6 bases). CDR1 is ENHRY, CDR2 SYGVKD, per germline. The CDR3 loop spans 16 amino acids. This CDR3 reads CAISESPADRFERLFF. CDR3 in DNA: TGTGCCATCAGTGAGTCACCTGCGGACAGATTTGAAAGACTGTTTTTT.

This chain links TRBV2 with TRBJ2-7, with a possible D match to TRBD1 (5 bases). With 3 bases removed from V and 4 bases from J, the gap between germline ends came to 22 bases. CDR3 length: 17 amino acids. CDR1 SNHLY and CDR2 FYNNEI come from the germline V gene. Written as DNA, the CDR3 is TGTGCCAGCAGTGATCCTGCTTTTGCGGCAGGGAATTACGAGCAGTACTTC. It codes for CASSDPAFAAGNYEQYF.

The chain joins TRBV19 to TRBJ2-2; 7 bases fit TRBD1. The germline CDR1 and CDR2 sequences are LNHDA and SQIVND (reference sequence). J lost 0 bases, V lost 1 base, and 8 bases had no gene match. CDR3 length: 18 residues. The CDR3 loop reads CASSIGQGLIANTGELFF. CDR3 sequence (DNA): TGTGCCAGTAGTATAGGACAGGGTCTTATCGCGAACACCGGGGAGCTGTTTTTT.

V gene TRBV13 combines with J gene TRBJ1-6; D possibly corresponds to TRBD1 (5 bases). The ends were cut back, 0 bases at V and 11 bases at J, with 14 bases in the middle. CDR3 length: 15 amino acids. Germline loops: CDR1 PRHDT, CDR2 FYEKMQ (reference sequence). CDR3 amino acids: CASSLGAGPGPPLHF. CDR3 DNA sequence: TGTGCCAGCAGCTTAGGGGCAGGGCCGGGTCCACCCCTCCACTTT.

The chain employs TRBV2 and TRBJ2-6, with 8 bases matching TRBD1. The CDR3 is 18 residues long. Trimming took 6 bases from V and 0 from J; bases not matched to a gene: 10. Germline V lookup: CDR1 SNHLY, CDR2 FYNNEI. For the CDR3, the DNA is TGTGCCAGCAGCCTGACAGGGGATTCAGTCTCTGGGGCCAACGTCCTGACTTTC. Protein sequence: CASSLTGDSVSGANVLTF.